This T cell receptor beta chain was captured by sequencing in a study of shared clonotypes between healthy human individuals. Study overall: Each donor contributed plates that comprised three CD4 naive, three CD4 memory, two CD8 naive and one CD8 memory. Findings and caveats of the study: Large sequencing depth failed to make sorted-subset sequencing complete, rarefaction showed. Generally, estimated richness proved larger in naive subsets than it did in memory subsets.

Positively selected for CCR7, the CD45RO-negative cells used as naive CD8 cells excluded terminally differentiated effector memory CD45RA+ cells. A deep-level run was used for the assay. The assay was immunoSEQ multiplex PCR, and TCRdb's table has in-frame clones only and misses some. The profile shows millions of clones, approximately 95% of them singletons. Regarding this clone: The antigen is not known.

V gave up 4 bases and J gave up 1 base; unmatched junction bases: 4. The CDR3 runs to 16 residues. Germline CDR1 reads SNHLY; CDR2 reads FYNNEI. The sequencing input was naive CD8+ T cells sorted from blood. This sequence joins TRBV2 and TRBJ2-1, with 10 bases that match TRBD1. This TCR derives from a man aged 18 to 30 in good health. CDR3 sequence: CASSAGQGISYNEQFF. DNA for the CDR3: TGTGCCAGCAGTGCGGGACAGGGGATTTCCTACAATGAGCAGTTCTTC.